This TCR beta chain came from a study of OX40 agonist ivuxolimab in advanced cancers. Turning to the study itself: Prior anti-PD-1, anti-PD-L1 or anti-CTLA-4 therapy was allowed; 35% to 40% had some. Study-level points and caveats: Expanded clones belonging to CD8+ T cells outnumbered, on average, those of CD4+.

TCRdb's copy holds only in-frame clones and misses some; the assay was immunoSEQ multiplex PCR. Here the sample spans 50,000 to 65,000 clones, approximately 78% being singletons. Trimming removed 0 bases at V and 1 base at J, with 15 bases between. CDR1 SGHNT and CDR2 YENEEA come from the germline V gene. The CDR3 covers 17 residues. With regard to this clone: The antigen remains unidentified.

The V gene is TRBV11-3, the J gene TRBJ1-1, with a weak D call TRBD1 (6 bases). This sample comprised CD4+ or CD8+ T cells sorted from blood, obtained in a trial of the OX40 agonist ivuxolimab. The TCR comes from an adult with an advanced solid tumor such as melanoma, head and neck, liver or kidney cancer. This chain's CDR3 is CASSLDEGGLRNTEAFF. The CDR3 bases are TGTGCCAGCAGCTTAGATGAGGGGGGCCTCCGGAACACTGAAGCTTTCTTT. Together with reference TRBV11-3 and TRBJ1-1, the CDR3 gives the full variable domain: EAGVVQSPRYKIIEKKQPVAFWCNPISGHNTLYWYLQNLGQGPELLIRYENEEAVDDSQLPKDRFSAERLKGVDSTLKIQPAELGDSAVYLCASSLDEGGLRNTEAFFGQGTRLTVV.